This entry features one T cell receptor (beta chain) sequence. Its specificity is unknown. The sample is drawn from a study of PD-1 blockade in classical Hodgkin lymphoma. Across the study: Patients had nivolumab dosed at 3 mg/kg, delivered intravenously every 2 weeks. Findings and caveats of the study: A significant rise in TCR diversity was seen by C4D1 for CD4+ cells but not for CD8+ cells. Lower baseline TCR diversity was reported for newly diagnosed patients than for healthy donors.

Every patient had relapsed following autologous stem cell transplantation, and cohorts differed in brentuximab vedotin exposure. The repertoire was sequenced with immunoSEQ multiplex PCR; TCRdb's copy has only in-frame clones and lacks some. This sample has about 17,000 clones, with about 80% found just once. The sample in question was peripheral blood mononuclear cells (PBMCs), obtained at baseline. The receptor comes from a human donor with classical Hodgkin lymphoma.

This CDR3 reads CASSLTGGGETQYF. CDR3 DNA sequence: TGCGCCAGCAGCTTGACAGGGGGCGGAGAGACCCAGTACTTC. V is TRBV5-1 and J is TRBJ2-5; 9 bases align to TRBD1. This CDR3 spans 14 amino acids. Germline V gene sequence: CDR1 SGHRS, CDR2 YFSETQ. V was clipped by 1 base and J by 4 bases; unmatched bases: 2.